This T cell receptor beta chain was recorded in a study of blood T cell repertoires in COVID-19. This clone was detected only a few times. Germline trimming cut 3 bases from V and 2 bases from J; bases unmatched to any gene: 3. CDR1 is PRHDT and CDR2 is FYEKMQ in the germline V gene (reference sequence). This CDR3 has 14 residues. The repertoire was sequenced with immunoSEQ multiplex PCR; TCRdb's copy has only in-frame clones and lacks some. Among 150,000 or so clones, 70% to 90% were seen once, and the ten largest hold 1.5% to 1.9%. The chain joins TRBV13 to TRBJ2-7; 8 nucleotides match TRBD2. The origin of this receptor is a woman in her sixties or seventies with acute or convalescent COVID-19. The sample comprised peripheral blood. The CDR3 is CASSFRGGPYEQYF. CDR3 sequence (DNA): TGTGCCAGCAGCTTTCGGGGGGGCCCCTACGAGCAGTACTTC.